This entry is about one T cell receptor beta chain. This entry is derived from a study of blood T cell repertoires in COVID-19. For the study at large: The United States, Italy and Spain provided the acute and convalescent COVID-19 samples.

Germline CDR1 KGHSH, CDR2 LQKENI. V dropped 8 bases and J dropped 2; count of bases not matched to a gene: 6. The CDR3 contains 14 residues. Per the authors' pipeline: Quantification of nucleated cells was approximated via reference gene primer amplification. Measured with immunoSEQ multiplex PCR; TCRdb has only the in-frame clones, and not every one. The V and J calls and clone size are taken from that table; D and trimming were inferred from the DNA. The sample carries about 260,000 clones, roughly 79% recorded once. The chain couples TRBV18 to TRBJ2-1, with 7 nucleotides matching TRBD2. The receptor's source is a woman at least 80 years old with acute or convalescent COVID-19. The sample consisted of peripheral blood. The CDR3 nucleotides read TGTGCCAGCAGCCAGCGGGGTACCTACAATGAGCAGTTCTTC. It yields the protein CASSQRGTYNEQFF.